A selection of T cell receptor beta chains follows, all from one sample in a study of identifying expanded T cells in peripheral blood. Sequenced by immunoSEQ multiplex PCR; TCRdb stores in-frame clones only, minus some. The profile covers approximately 81,000 clones, with 84% appearing a single time and around a fifth taken by the ten largest. The sample comprised blood. The source is a person between 18 and 69 years old in good health. The CDR3 runs from the conserved cysteine through the conserved F or W. Each record gives: J gene, V gene, CDR3 protein.

j_call: TRBJ1-1; v_call: TRBV28; cdr3_aa: CASSARGQGPTEAFF
j_call: TRBJ1-2; v_call: TRBV4-3; cdr3_aa: CASSPEGSGYGYTF
j_call: TRBJ1-2; v_call: TRBV19; cdr3_aa: CASSILGRGKMDYGYTF
j_call: TRBJ1-1; v_call: TRBV11-2; cdr3_aa: CASSLEGAITEAFF
j_call: TRBJ2-3; v_call: TRBV28; cdr3_aa: CASSGGQGGGDTQYF
j_call: TRBJ1-3; v_call: TRBV30; cdr3_aa: CAWTRGREKGNTIYF
j_call: TRBJ2-1; v_call: TRBV5-4; cdr3_aa: CASSTVVLAGVSNEQFF
j_call: TRBJ2-1; v_call: TRBV5-6; cdr3_aa: CASSLDRGRRNEQFF
j_call: TRBJ1-2; v_call: TRBV7-9; cdr3_aa: CASRPPGPYYGYTF
j_call: TRBJ1-1; v_call: TRBV9; cdr3_aa: CASSVDAGAEAFF
j_call: TRBJ2-7; v_call: TRBV5-5; cdr3_aa: CASSYGDGYEQYF
j_call: TRBJ1-1; v_call: TRBV6-1; cdr3_aa: CASSEWAGENGMNTEAFF
j_call: TRBJ1-5; v_call: TRBV28; cdr3_aa: CASSLAGGRNQPQHF
j_call: TRBJ1-4; v_call: TRBV13; cdr3_aa: CASSPGTGHEKLFF
j_call: TRBJ2-2; v_call: TRBV7-3; cdr3_aa: CASSWGLPNTGELFF
j_call: TRBJ2-6; v_call: TRBV28; cdr3_aa: CASRGTGYSGANVLTF
j_call: TRBJ2-7; v_call: TRBV7-2; cdr3_aa: CASGTVRGRSYEQYF
j_call: TRBJ2-1; v_call: TRBV7-8; cdr3_aa: CASSLAGDHEQFF
j_call: TRBJ2-3; v_call: TRBV28; cdr3_aa: CASSTQAGEGGDTKYF
j_call: TRBJ2-1; v_call: TRBV7-7; cdr3_aa: CASSPLVAGVDNEQFF
j_call: TRBJ1-2; v_call: TRBV18; cdr3_aa: CASSPPGEGLVGGYTF
j_call: TRBJ1-1; v_call: TRBV28; cdr3_aa: CASSPRGNTEAFF
j_call: TRBJ1-3; v_call: TRBV9; cdr3_aa: CASSTSGGGNTIYF
j_call: TRBJ1-1; v_call: TRBV21-1; cdr3_aa: CASSKLWEGDRGTEAFF
j_call: TRBJ2-7; v_call: TRBV11-2; cdr3_aa: CASRSPMWSKPYEQYF
j_call: TRBJ2-4; v_call: TRBV19; cdr3_aa: CASSPGQILAKNIQYF
j_call: TRBJ2-2; v_call: TRBV28; cdr3_aa: CASTGLTTNTGELFF
j_call: TRBJ2-1; v_call: TRBV19; cdr3_aa: CASHQGGPGTMYNEQFF
j_call: TRBJ1-4; v_call: TRBV6-5; cdr3_aa: CASSYTESNEKLFF
j_call: TRBJ2-1; v_call: TRBV7-2; cdr3_aa: CASSLGGGKGNEQFF
j_call: TRBJ2-3; v_call: TRBV19; cdr3_aa: CASSRTGILQDTQYF
j_call: TRBJ2-5; v_call: TRBV28; cdr3_aa: CASSPAGPALGETQYF
j_call: TRBJ2-7; v_call: TRBV5-6; cdr3_aa: CASSVDRLNEQYF
j_call: TRBJ2-5; v_call: TRBV29-1; cdr3_aa: CSADRGQETQYF
j_call: TRBJ2-7; v_call: TRBV11-2; cdr3_aa: CASSLAGVGSYEQYF
j_call: TRBJ2-4; v_call: TRBV5-4; cdr3_aa: CASSLDPENIQYF
j_call: TRBJ2-1; v_call: TRBV10-3; cdr3_aa: CAIGAWGVYNEQFF